These 5 T cell receptor beta chains originate from one sample sequenced in a study of blood T cell repertoires in COVID-19. TCRdb's table, derived via immunoSEQ multiplex PCR, lists solely in-frame clones and lacks some. The profile shows 300,000 to 350,000 clones, almost 90% of them singletons. Specimen: peripheral blood. Source of these receptors: a woman aged 70-85 years with COVID-19, enrolled during active disease.

This rearrangement joins TRBV3-1 (or the pseudogene TRBV3-2) to TRBJ2-5; D possibly corresponds to TRBD1 (6 bases). Trimming took off 1 base at V and 3 bases at J, with 6 bases between the two ends. The CDR3 length is 13 residues. The germline gives CDR1 LGHDT, CDR2 YNNKEL (reference sequence). The CDR3 DNA follows: TGTGCCAGCAGCCAAGCAGGGGAAGAGACCCAGTACTTC. Translating gives CASSQAGEETQYF.

The chain combines TRBV10-2 with TRBJ2-1; 7 bases are a match to TRBD2. V lost 7 bases and J lost 0; bases outside the gene matches: 9. Germline V lookup: CDR1 WSHSY, CDR2 SAAADI. The length of the CDR3 is 16 residues. CDR3 DNA: TGCGCCAGCACCCCCCTAGCGGTGAGCTCCTACAATGAGCAGTTCTTC. This sequence encodes CASTPLAVSSYNEQFF.

This clone was seen a few times. The V gene is TRBV24-1, the J gene TRBJ2-7, with 7 bases lining up with TRBD1. The germline CDR1 and CDR2 sequences are KGHDR and SFDVKD. The trim removed 2 bases at V and 3 bases at J, leaving 6 bases unmatched. The length of the CDR3 is 15 residues. The CDR3 sequence is CATSDSQGQIYEQYF. CDR3 in DNA: TGTGCCACCAGTGATTCCCAGGGACAGATCTACGAGCAGTACTTC.

The rearrangement links TRBV5-4 to TRBJ2-2, with 10 bases aligning to TRBD2. CDR1 and CDR2 (germline): SGHNT, YYREEE (reference sequence). The V segment lost 5 bases and the J segment 5 bases; nucleotides outside the gene matches: 9. The CDR3 extends over 16 amino acids. The DNA of the CDR3 is TGTGCCAGCAGTTCTACTAGCGGGGATACGACCGGGGAGCTGTTTTTT. This gives the protein CASSSTSGDTTGELFF.

CDR3 region: CASSSIDSGIRSQPQHF. The CDR3 coding sequence is TGTGCCAGCAGTTCTATAGACTCAGGGATACGATCTCAGCCCCAGCATTTT. The chain employs TRBV6-2 or TRBV6-3 and TRBJ1-5, with a weak D call TRBD1 (5 bases). Germline-derived CDR1 and CDR2 are MNHEY and SVGEGT. Trimming removed 4 bases from V and 6 bases from J, with 22 bases in between. The CDR3 runs 17 residues.